This T cell receptor (beta chain) was recovered during a study of blood T cell repertoires in COVID-19. Across the study: Donors in the United States, Italy and Spain gave samples during acute or convalescent COVID-19.

CDR1 and CDR2 (germline): SSHAT, FNYEAQ (reference sequence). The CDR3 is made up of 13 amino acids. On this clone: One end of the junction fails to match germline, which may point to a read error.

The table came from immunoSEQ multiplex PCR; TCRdb's copy has only in-frame clones and leaves some out. Here the sample spans about 180,000 clones, about 82% being singletons. The J gene is TRBJ2-5, the V gene TRBV7-7; 7 bases line up with TRBD1. This clonotype was obtained from a middle-aged man with active or convalescent COVID-19. Sequenced: peripheral blood. CDR3 coding DNA: TGTGCTAGCAGCCCTAACAGGGGAGAGACCCAGTACTTC. It is translated as CASSPNRGETQYF.